This T cell receptor (beta chain) was sequenced for a study of cytomegalovirus exposure and HLA in healthy donors. Across the whole study: Early on, a data release was issued that held some 91 million unique TCRs from HLA-typed donors.

PCR employed 60 Vbeta and 13 Jbeta primers. The table came from immunoSEQ multiplex PCR; TCRdb's copy has only in-frame clones and leaves some out. This table holds over 150,000 clones, roughly 76% found once. The CDR3 covers 14 residues. V was clipped by 3 bases and J by 6 bases, with 12 bases between them. CDR1 is LNHDA, CDR2 SQIVND, per germline (reference sequence). Sequenced: PBMCs. The sequence derives from a woman aged 45-60 years in good health and CMV-seronegative. This sequence joins TRBV19 and TRBJ1-5; maybe TRBD1 (5 bases). CDR3 in DNA: TGTGCCAGTAGTATCCGGTGGGACTCTCAGCCCCAGCATTTT. It specifies CASSIRWDSQPQHF. The complete variable domain, with remaining parts taken from reference TRBV19 and TRBJ1-5, reads DGGITQSPKYLFRKEGQNVTLSCEQNLNHDAMYWYRQDPGQGLRLIYYSQIVNDFQKGDIAEGYSVSREKKESFPLTVTSAQKNPTAFYLCASSIRWDSQPQHFGDGTRLSIL.